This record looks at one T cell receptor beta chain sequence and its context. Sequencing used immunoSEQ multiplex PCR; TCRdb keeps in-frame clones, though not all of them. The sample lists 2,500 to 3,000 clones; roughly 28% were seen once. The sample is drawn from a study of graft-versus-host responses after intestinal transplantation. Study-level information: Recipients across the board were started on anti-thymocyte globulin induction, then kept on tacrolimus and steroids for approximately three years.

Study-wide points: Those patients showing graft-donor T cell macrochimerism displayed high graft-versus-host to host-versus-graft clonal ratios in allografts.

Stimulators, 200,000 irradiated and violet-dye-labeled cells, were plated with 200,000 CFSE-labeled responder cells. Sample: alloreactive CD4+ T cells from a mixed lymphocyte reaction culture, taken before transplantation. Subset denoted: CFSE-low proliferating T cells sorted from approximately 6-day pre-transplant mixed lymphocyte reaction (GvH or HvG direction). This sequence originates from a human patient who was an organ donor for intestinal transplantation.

This CDR3 is CASSQAGGRQETQYF. The CDR3 DNA follows: TGCGCCAGCAGCCAAGCAGGGGGCCGACAAGAGACCCAGTACTTC. The chain couples TRBV4-1 to TRBJ2-5, with 8 bases identical to TRBD1. The CDR3 runs 15 residues. The germline CDR1 and CDR2 sequences are MGHRA and YSYEKL. V gave up 1 base and J gave up 2 bases; unmatched junction bases: 3.